The TCR beta chain under discussion was sequenced for a study of blood T cell repertoires in COVID-19. Whole-study context: Donors in the United States, Italy and Spain gave samples during acute or convalescent COVID-19. T cells, B-cell-depleted T cells, or PBMCs supplied cDNA or gDNA.

The CDR3 is made up of 15 amino acids. Trimming cost V 7 bases and J 0 bases, with 16 bases left between them. Germline V CDR1 and CDR2: SQVTM, ANQGSEA. Data came from immunoSEQ multiplex PCR; TCRdb stores just in-frame clones and leaves some out. The sample shows 150,000 to 200,000 clones, roughly 70% of them seen only once. Specimen: peripheral blood. The receptor's source is a woman of 80 years or more with acute or convalescent COVID-19. This sequence joins TRBV29-1 and TRBJ1-3; D might be TRBD1 (5 bases). CDR3: CSAAVGASSGNTIYF. In nucleotides, the CDR3 is TGCAGCGCCGCTGTTGGGGCGTCCTCTGGAAACACCATATATTTT.